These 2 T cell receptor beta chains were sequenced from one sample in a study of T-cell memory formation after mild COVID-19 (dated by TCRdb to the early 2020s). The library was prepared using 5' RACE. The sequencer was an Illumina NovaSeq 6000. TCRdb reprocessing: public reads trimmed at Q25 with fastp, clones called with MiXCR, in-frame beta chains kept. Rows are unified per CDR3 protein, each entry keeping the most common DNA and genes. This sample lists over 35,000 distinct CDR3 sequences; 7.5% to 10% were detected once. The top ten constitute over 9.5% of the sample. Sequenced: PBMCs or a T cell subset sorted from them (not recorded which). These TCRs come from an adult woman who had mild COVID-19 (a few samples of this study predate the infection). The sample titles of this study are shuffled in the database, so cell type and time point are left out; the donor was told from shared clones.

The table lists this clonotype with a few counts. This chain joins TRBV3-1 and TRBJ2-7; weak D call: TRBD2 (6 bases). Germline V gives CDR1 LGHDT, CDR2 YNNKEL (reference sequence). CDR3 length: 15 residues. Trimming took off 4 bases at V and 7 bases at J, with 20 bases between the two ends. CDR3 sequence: CASSLGGSGREEQYF. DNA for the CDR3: TGTGCCAGCAGCCTTGGGGGGTCTGGGCGTGAAGAGCAGTACTTC.

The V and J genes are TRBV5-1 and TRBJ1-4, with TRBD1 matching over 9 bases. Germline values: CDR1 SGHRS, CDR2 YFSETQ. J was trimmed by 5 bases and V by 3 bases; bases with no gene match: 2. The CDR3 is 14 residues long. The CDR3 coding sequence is TGCGCCAGCAGCTCGGGACAGGGAAATGAAAAACTGTTTTTT. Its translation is CASSSGQGNEKLFF.